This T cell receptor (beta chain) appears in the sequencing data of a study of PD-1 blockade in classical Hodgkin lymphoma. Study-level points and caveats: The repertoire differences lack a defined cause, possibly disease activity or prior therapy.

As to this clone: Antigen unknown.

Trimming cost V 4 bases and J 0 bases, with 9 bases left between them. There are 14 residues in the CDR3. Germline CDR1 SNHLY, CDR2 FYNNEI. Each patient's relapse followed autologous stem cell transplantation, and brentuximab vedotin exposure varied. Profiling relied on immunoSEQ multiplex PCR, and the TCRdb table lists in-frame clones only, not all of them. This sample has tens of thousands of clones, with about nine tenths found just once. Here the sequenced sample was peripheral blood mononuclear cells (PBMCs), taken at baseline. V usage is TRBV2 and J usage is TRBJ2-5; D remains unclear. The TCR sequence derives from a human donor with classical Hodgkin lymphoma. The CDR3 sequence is CASSGKANQETQYF. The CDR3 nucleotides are TGTGCCAGCAGTGGTAAGGCCAACCAAGAGACCCAGTACTTC.